These 19 T cell receptor beta chains came from one sample sequenced in a study of OX40 agonist ivuxolimab in advanced cancers. Libraries were prepared by immunoSEQ multiplex PCR; TCRdb keeps only in-frame clonotypes and omits some of them. The repertoire holds 98,000 or so clones, with roughly 95% as singletons. Sequenced material: CD4+ or CD8+ T cells sorted from blood, taken in a trial of the OX40 agonist ivuxolimab. The receptors were sampled from an adult with an advanced solid tumor such as melanoma, head and neck, liver or kidney cancer.

The chain employs TRBV15 and TRBJ2-3, with D possibly TRBD2 on 5 matching bases. Germline loops: CDR1 LNHNV, CDR2 YYDKDF (reference sequence). This CDR3 is built from 13 residues. Trimming removed 8 bases at V and 2 bases at J, with 11 bases between. The DNA for the CDR3 is TGTGCCACCGGCGCGGGCATCACAGATACGCAGTATTTT. Its protein is CATGAGITDTQYF.

The chain uses TRBV18 and TRBJ2-5; D gene unclear. The CDR3 consists of 12 residues. In germline, CDR1 is KGHSH, CDR2 LQKENI. V gave up 6 bases and J gave up 5 bases, with 10 bases separating them. The CDR3 loop reads CASSPTMETQYF. In DNA form, the CDR3 reads TGTGCCAGCTCGCCTACCATGGAGACCCAGTACTTC.

On this clone itself: Other DNA sequences in this sample translate to the same CDR3. This sequence joins TRBV5-1 and TRBJ2-2; the D is unclear. Germline V gene sequence: CDR1 SGHRS, CDR2 YFSETQ. V dropped 0 bases and J dropped 3 bases, with 6 bases sitting between them. CDR3 length: 14 amino acids. CDR3 region: CASSLAGHTGELFF. In DNA form, the CDR3 reads TGCGCCAGCAGCTTGGCCGGGCACACCGGGGAGCTGTTTTTT.

This clone has a single count. This rearrangement joins TRBV9 to TRBJ2-2, with D hard to call. V gave up 0 bases and J gave up 4 bases, with 7 bases separating them. The CDR3 is 14 amino acids. Germline V CDR1 and CDR2: SGDLS, YYNGEE. CDR3 nucleotides: TGTGCCAGCAGCGTAGACCCCGGCACCGGGGAGCTGTTTTTT. This encodes CASSVDPGTGELFF.

The rearrangement links TRBV7-9 to TRBJ1-4; 11 nucleotides agree with TRBD1. Germline V CDR1 and CDR2: SEHNR, FQNEAQ (reference sequence). The CDR3 length is 15 residues. V lost 4 bases, J lost 7 bases, and 5 bases stayed unmatched. CDR3 protein: CASSSWTGGGEKLFF. The CDR3 bases are TGTGCCAGCAGCTCCTGGACAGGGGGCGGTGAAAAACTGTTTTTT.

The V gene is TRBV4-3, the J gene TRBJ2-1; perhaps TRBD2 as D (7 bases). Germline CDR1 LGHNA, CDR2 YSLEER. V lost 0 bases and J 4 bases, leaving 13 bases between the germline ends. This CDR3 comprises 16 residues. CDR3 amino acids: CASSQDGAGAYNEQFF. CDR3 sequence (DNA): TGCGCCAGCAGCCAAGATGGGGCGGGGGCTTACAATGAGCAGTTCTTC.

The chain joins TRBV7-2 to TRBJ1-1, with D uncertain. This CDR3 comprises 14 residues. V was trimmed by 1 base and J by 6 bases, leaving 12 bases between them. Germline V gene sequence: CDR1 SGHTA, CDR2 FQGNSA. Written as DNA, the CDR3 is TGTGCCAGCAGCTTAGACACCCTACGGGCTGAAGCTTTCTTT. This sequence encodes CASSLDTLRAEAFF.

The gene calls are TRBV28 and TRBJ1-4; no definite D call. CDR1 is MDHEN, CDR2 SYDVKM, per germline. CDR3 length: 11 residues. V lost 6 bases and J lost 8, with 7 bases in between. Here the CDR3 reads CASSPYEKLFF. CDR3 coding DNA: TGTGCCAGCAGCCCCTACGAAAAACTGTTTTTT.

CDR3 in amino acids: CASSKVDLEGTGVETQYF. As DNA, the CDR3 is TGTGCCAGCAGCAAAGTAGATCTAGAGGGGACAGGGGTGGAGACCCAGTACTTC. The chain couples TRBV21-1 to TRBJ2-5; the listed D gene, TRBD1, was not tested against the DNA. TRBV21-1 corresponds to a pseudogene. This CDR3 has 18 residues.

CDR3 loop: CASSYSAVRNYGYTF. The DNA of the CDR3 is TGTGCCAGCAGTTACTCGGCAGTGCGGAACTATGGCTACACCTTC. V and J are TRBV6-5 and TRBJ1-2; D unresolved. The V end was cut by 0 bases, the J end by 2 bases, with 10 bases between. CDR1 and CDR2 (germline): MNHEY, SVGAGI. CDR3 length: 15 amino acids.

CDR3 nucleotide sequence: TGCGCCAGCAGCTTGGATACAACTAATGAAAAACTGTTTTTT. Protein product: CASSLDTTNEKLFF. This chain uses TRBV5-1 with TRBJ1-4; no clear D. This CDR3 has 14 amino acids. The ends were cut back, 0 bases at V and 0 bases at J, with 3 bases in the middle. Germline V lookup: CDR1 SGHRS, CDR2 YFSETQ.

The chain combines TRBV7-2 with TRBJ2-3, with 11 bases matching TRBD1. The CDR3 spans 14 residues. J lost 7 bases, V lost 5 bases, and 5 bases had no gene match. Germline CDR1 is SGHTA and CDR2 is FQGNSA. The CDR3 reads CASSPDRGRYTQYF. The CDR3 coding sequence is TGTGCCAGCAGCCCGGACAGGGGGCGTTATACGCAGTATTTT. Variable domain in full (rest from reference TRBV7-2 and TRBJ2-3): GAGVSQSPSNKVTEKGKDVELRCDPISGHTALYWYRQSLGQGLEFLIYFQGNSAPDKSGLPSDRFSAERTGGSVSTLTIQRTQQEDSAVYLCASSPDRGRYTQYFGPGTRLTVL.

The chain employs TRBV9 and TRBJ1-5, with 9 bases aligning to TRBD1. The CDR3 sequence is 14 residues long. With V trimmed by 4 bases and J by 4 bases, 3 bases remained unmatched. Germline V lookup: CDR1 SGDLS, CDR2 YYNGEE. CDR3 DNA sequence: TGTGCCAGCAGCTGGGGGACAGGGAATCAGCCCCAGCATTTT. Residues: CASSWGTGNQPQHF.

The CDR3 region is CASILRRSGAEQFF. The CDR3 DNA reads as TGTGCCAGCATCCTCCGACGATCGGGGGCTGAGCAGTTCTTC. The J gene is TRBJ2-1, the V gene TRBV6-1, with D perhaps assigned TRBD1 or TRBD2 (6 bases each). The germline V gene encodes CDR1 MNHNS and CDR2 SASEGT. V was trimmed by 7 bases and J by 9 bases, leaving 19 bases between them. The CDR3 is 14 residues long.

Details on this clone: One end of the junction varies from germline; a read error may be responsible. This sequence joins TRBV10-1 and TRBJ1-4, with unresolved D. The CDR3 is 12 residues long. Germline V gives CDR1 WNHNN, CDR2 SYGVQD (reference sequence). CDR3 sequence reads: CASSDRGEKLFF. The CDR3 DNA follows: TGCGCCAGTAGTGATCGTGGGGAAAAACTGTTTTTT.

This chain links TRBV7-2 with TRBJ2-3; 7 nucleotides line up with TRBD2. CDR1 and CDR2 from the germline V gene are SGHTA and FQGNSA. The CDR3 loop spans 15 amino acids. With V trimmed by 5 bases and J by 3 bases, 8 bases remained unmatched. This CDR3 is CASSGRAGVTDTQYF. The CDR3 nucleotides read TGTGCCAGCAGCGGCAGGGCGGGGGTGACAGATACGCAGTATTTT.

This chain joins TRBV29-1 and TRBJ2-7; D call uncertain. The V gene's germline CDR1 is SQVTM and CDR2 ANQGSEA. The germline V and J ends were trimmed by 5 bases and 4 bases, with 12 bases remaining between them. This CDR3 is built from 12 residues. CDR3 protein: CSVRLGRYEQYF. CDR3 nucleotides: TGCAGCGTTAGGTTAGGGCGGTACGAGCAGTACTTC.

The chain recombines TRBV5-1 with TRBJ2-7; 8 bases are shared with TRBD1. The CDR3 runs to 14 residues. Germline V CDR1 and CDR2: SGHRS, YFSETQ. Trimming took 2 bases from V and 3 from J; bases not matched to a gene: 4. CDR3 sequence reads: CASSLNDRGYEQYF. CDR3 nucleotide sequence: TGCGCCAGCAGCTTAAACGACAGGGGCTACGAGCAGTACTTC.

The chain uses TRBV19 and TRBJ2-7; D may be TRBD1 (5 bases). The CDR3 has 11 residues. The germline gives CDR1 LNHDA, CDR2 SQIVND (reference sequence). The V end lost 8 bases, the J end lost 7 bases, and 12 bases lay between the germline ends. CDR3: CASRRGEEQYF. The DNA of the CDR3 is TGTGCCAGTCGTAGGGGCGAAGAGCAGTACTTC.